These 10 T cell receptor beta chains share one sample of origin, sequenced in a study of response to subunit inactivated influenza vaccine. TCRdb fed the RT-PCR reads into MiXCR, producing one record per CDR3 protein. This table has hundreds of thousands of distinct CDR3 sequences, under 20% appearing once. The material sequenced was PBMCs from blood, taken roughly 5 days after vaccination. The receptor set was obtained from a man over 45 who received an inactivated influenza vaccine.

The chain joins TRBV15 to TRBJ2-5; 14 bases align to TRBD2. With V trimmed by 2 bases and J by 3 bases, 8 bases remained unmatched. Germline V CDR1 and CDR2: LNHNV, YYDKDF (reference sequence). This CDR3 has 18 residues. This CDR3 is CATSRSGLAGGREETQYF. CDR3 bases: TGTGCCACCAGCAGATCCGGACTAGCGGGAGGTCGAGAAGAGACCCAGTACTTC.

This clonotype was detected a few times. The chain couples TRBV4-2 to TRBJ1-5, with unresolved D. The germline gives CDR1 LGHNA, CDR2 YNFKEQ. Trimming shortened V by 0 bases and J by 7 bases, and 13 bases separated the two germline ends. The CDR3 has 15 amino acids. CDR3 coding DNA: TGTGCCAGCAGCCAAGAGTCGGGGTTTGTGCAGCCCCAGCATTTT. Amino acids: CASSQESGFVQPQHF.

This chain joins TRBV7-9 and TRBJ2-5, with TRBD2 as a possible D gene (5 bases). Germline lookup yields CDR1 SEHNR and CDR2 FQNEAQ (reference sequence). V was cut by 7 bases and J by 2 bases, with 11 bases left in between. This CDR3 region has 13 residues. CDR3: CASTTAGQETQYF. CDR3 sequence (DNA): TGTGCCAGCACCACGGCGGGTCAAGAGACCCAGTACTTC.

This clonotype came up many times. The rearrangement uses TRBV27 and TRBJ2-1; weak D call: TRBD2 (6 bases). V gave up 4 bases and J gave up 5 bases, with 15 bases separating them. This CDR3 has 15 amino acids. CDR1 and CDR2 (germline): MNHEY, SMNVEV (reference sequence). The CDR3 region is CASSSIAATNNEQFF. CDR3 nucleotides: TGTGCCAGCAGTTCAATAGCGGCTACTAACAATGAGCAGTTCTTC.

This clonotype was detected a few times. The chain is built from TRBV5-6 and TRBJ2-1, with no clear D. Trimming took 4 bases from V and 5 from J, leaving 10 bases between them. Germline CDR1 SGHDT, CDR2 YYEEEE. The CDR3 has 13 residues. CDR3 protein: CASSHYDHNEQFF. The CDR3 bases are TGTGCCAGCAGCCATTATGACCACAATGAGCAGTTCTTC.

The rearrangement links TRBV6-1 to TRBJ2-5; D is undetermined. Trimming removed 6 bases at V and 0 bases at J, with 11 bases between. CDR1 is MNHNS and CDR2 is SASEGT in the germline V gene. The CDR3 sequence is 14 residues long. CDR3: CASSSFIDQETQYF. In nucleotides, the CDR3 is TGTGCCAGCAGCTCATTCATAGACCAAGAGACCCAGTACTTC.

This rearrangement joins TRBV6-2 or TRBV6-3 to TRBJ2-1, with a tentative D call TRBD1 (5 bases). V was shortened by 5 bases and J by 9 bases, with 11 bases between the two germline ends. The germline CDR1 and CDR2 sequences are MNHEY and SVGEGT. CDR3 size: 12 residues. CDR3 protein: CASSPGAGEQFF. DNA of the CDR3: TGTGCCAGCAGTCCTGGGGCTGGTGAGCAGTTCTTC.

This clonotype was picked up a small number of times. The chain has TRBV20-1 and TRBJ2-2; tentatively, D is TRBD1 (5 bases). Germline CDR1 reads DFQATT; CDR2 reads SNEGSKA (reference sequence). V was trimmed by 3 bases and J by 6 bases, leaving 14 bases between them. The length of the CDR3 is 14 residues. The CDR3 reads CSASDPQGSGELFF. CDR3 coding DNA: TGCAGTGCTAGTGACCCTCAGGGTTCCGGGGAGCTGTTTTTT.

In this sample, this clonotype turned up a few times. The J gene is TRBJ2-6, the V gene TRBV11-2; TRBD1 matches at 10 bases. The germline V gene has CDR1 SGHAT and CDR2 FQNNGV. The CDR3 is made up of 16 amino acids. Trimming cost V 6 bases and J 3 bases; bases outside gene matches: 5. CDR3 in DNA: TGTGCCAGCAGGAGGACAGGGGGTTATGGGGCCAACGTCCTGACTTTC. Translating it yields CASRRTGGYGANVLTF.

This clonotype was observed a handful of times. V gene TRBV20-1 combines with J gene TRBJ1-1; a weak D match, TRBD1 (6 bases). CDR1 DFQATT and CDR2 SNEGSKA come from the germline V gene (reference sequence). V dropped 0 bases and J dropped 4 bases, with 12 bases sitting between them. CDR3 length equals 14 residues. DNA for the CDR3: TGCAGTGCTAGAGAACCGGGGGCGGGCACTGAAGCTTTCTTT. Translation: CSAREPGAGTEAFF.